Described below is a single TCR beta chain sequence and its context. This receptor's antigen is unknown. There are no base qualities to consult, and no much larger clone falls within one base. This entry belongs to a study of blood T cell repertoires in COVID-19 (TCRdb year 2020). Notes on the research overall: The collaborator samples originated in the United States, Italy and Spain and spanned the acute and convalescent phases of COVID-19. The dataset comprised deeply sampled blood TCRbeta repertoires from subjects exposed to, actively infected with, or recovered from COVID-19. HLA class I and class II types, where available, came from metadata supplied by the sample provider rather than from assay-based typing. A de-identified subject ID, COVID-19 status, age in years and sex were almost always included in the sample metadata. The material from the prospective study consisted of cDNA or gDNA derived from T cells, B-cell-depleted T cells, or PBMCs. A freely available public database, intended as a resource for researchers studying the immune response to SARS-CoV-2, is where the repertoires were released. Samples were obtained from the ongoing ImmuneRACE study (first 160 participants) and from approximately 1,200 subjects provided by 6 global collaborators.

The immunoSEQ Assay, a bias-controlled multiplex PCR, was used to amplify TCRbeta CDR3 regions from genomic DNA. The paper's data handling went like this. Nucleated cell counts per sample were estimated from amplification of reference gene primers within the assay. To quantify the absolute abundance of each unique TCRbeta CDR3 rearrangement, sequence reads were collapsed and filtered. For each sample, productive Simpson clonality was calculated as the square root of Simpson's diversity index across productive rearrangements. TCRdb mirrors the immuneACCESS table, restricted to in-frame sequences. Some clones are absent from its copies; in checked studies, under half trace to an unresolved V gene, and the reason for the others is unknown. The DNA was the basis for D and trimming; V, J and clone size are from that table. The sample contains about 140,000 clones, 65% to 85% of them found a single time. 4% of the sample goes to the ten largest clones.

V is pared back by 1 base and J by 10 bases, with 8 bases lying between the germline termini. From the cysteine up to the phenylalanine, the CDR3 has a length of 12 residues. Only CDR3 DNA is held: 36 bases, read in frame from base 1. CDR1 and CDR2, per the germline V gene (reference sequence), are LNHNV and YYDKDF. What the study reported, not specific to this receptor: The amount of clinical and demographic metadata varied by source and participant and was provided uncurated.

Each collaborating institution followed its own protocols to collect whole blood in K2EDTA tubes. For TCRbeta analysis, collaborator samples were shipped as frozen whole blood, as isolated PBMCs, or as DNA extracted from either sample type. This TCR was recovered from an older woman with acute or convalescent COVID-19. The receptor chain draws on TRBV15 and TRBJ2-1, with no reliable assignment of the D segment. The material sequenced was peripheral blood. This receptor has the CDR3 CATSRVVGEQFF. The nucleotide sequence reads as follows: TGTGCCACCAGCAGAGTCGTCGGGGAGCAGTTCTTC. The reference TRBV15 and TRBJ2-1 proteins fill in what lies around the CDR3, so the full variable domain reads DAMVIQNPRYQVTQFGKPVTLSCSQTLNHNVMYWYQQKSSQAPKLLFHYYDKDFNNEADTPDNFQSRRPNTSFCFLDIRSPGLGDTAMYLCATSRVVGEQFFGPGTRLTVL.